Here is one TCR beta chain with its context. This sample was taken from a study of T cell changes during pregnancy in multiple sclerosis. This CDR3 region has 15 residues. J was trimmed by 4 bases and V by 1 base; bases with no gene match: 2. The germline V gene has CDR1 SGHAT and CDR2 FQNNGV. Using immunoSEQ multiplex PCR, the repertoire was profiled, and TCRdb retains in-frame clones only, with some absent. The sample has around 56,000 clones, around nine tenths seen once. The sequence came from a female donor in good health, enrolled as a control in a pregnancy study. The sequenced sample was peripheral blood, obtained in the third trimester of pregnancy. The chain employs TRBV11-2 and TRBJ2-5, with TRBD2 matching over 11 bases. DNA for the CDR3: TGTGCCAGCAGCTTAGCCGGACTAGCGGGAGAGACCCAGTACTTC. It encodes CASSLAGLAGETQYF.